This entry describes one TCR beta chain. Its antigen remains unidentified. The source of the sample is a study of blood T cells in healthy people across ages. General study results and limits: Significant beta diversity loss was already apparent by age approximately 38, declining roughly linearly.

A second PCR of about 7 to 12 cycles used a sample-barcoded 5' primer and a J-beta primer mix. TCRdb analysed the 5' RACE reads with MiXCR anew, one entry per CDR3 protein. The sample includes 1,500,000 or so distinct CDR3 sequences, approximately 43% seen only once; the top ten take 4%. The CDR3 contains 16 residues. V lost 3 bases and J lost 1; bases outside the gene matches: 6. Per germline, CDR1 LGHNA and CDR2 YSLEER. Caucasian individuals from Russia who were healthy and aged about 6 to 95 acted as donors. This TCR was sampled from a woman aged 18-30 years in good health. V is TRBV4-3 and J is TRBJ1-5; TRBD1 matches 7 bases. The material sequenced was blood. CDR3 loop: CASSHRQGRSNQPQHF. CDR3 bases: TGCGCCAGCAGCCACCGACAGGGTAGAAGCAATCAGCCCCAGCATTTT.